The TCR beta chain described here comes from a study of T cells in Graves' hyperthyroidism and ophthalmopathy. Amplification yielded TCR beta CDR3 regions, with RNA transcripts as the source. HTBI primers were the set used in a first-round RT-PCR of the TCR CDR3. TCRdb re-derived calls from the multiplex PCR reads in MiXCR, one entry per CDR3 protein. Of around 300,000 distinct CDR3 sequences listed, roughly 20% were seen once; the top ten hold approximately 35%. From germline, CDR1 is MNHEY and CDR2 SVGEGT. The CDR3 runs 14 residues. Trimming removed 0 bases at V and 5 bases at J, with 7 bases between. PBMCs stemmed from approximately 10 ml fresh peripheral blood.

This TCR derives from a man aged 45-60 years with Graves' ophthalmopathy. The sample was blood. The chain couples TRBV6-2 or TRBV6-3 to TRBJ2-2, with D hard to call. The CDR3 DNA sequence: TGTGCCAGCAGTTACTCGCCCCGTACCGGGGAGCTGTTTTTT. Protein product: CASSYSPRTGELFF.